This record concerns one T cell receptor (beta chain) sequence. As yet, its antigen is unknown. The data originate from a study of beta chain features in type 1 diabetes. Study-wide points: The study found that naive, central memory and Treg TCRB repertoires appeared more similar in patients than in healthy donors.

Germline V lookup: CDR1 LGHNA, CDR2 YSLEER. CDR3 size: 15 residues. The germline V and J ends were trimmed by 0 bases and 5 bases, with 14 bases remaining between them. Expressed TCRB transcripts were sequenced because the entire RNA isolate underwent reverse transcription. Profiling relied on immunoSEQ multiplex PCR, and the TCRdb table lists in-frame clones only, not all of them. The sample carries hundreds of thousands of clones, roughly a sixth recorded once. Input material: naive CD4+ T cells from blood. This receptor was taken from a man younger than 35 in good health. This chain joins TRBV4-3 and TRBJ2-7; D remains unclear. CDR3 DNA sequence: TGCGCCAGCAGCCAAGATTTGCGAAGGTATAACGAGCAGTACTTC. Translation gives CASSQDLRRYNEQYF.